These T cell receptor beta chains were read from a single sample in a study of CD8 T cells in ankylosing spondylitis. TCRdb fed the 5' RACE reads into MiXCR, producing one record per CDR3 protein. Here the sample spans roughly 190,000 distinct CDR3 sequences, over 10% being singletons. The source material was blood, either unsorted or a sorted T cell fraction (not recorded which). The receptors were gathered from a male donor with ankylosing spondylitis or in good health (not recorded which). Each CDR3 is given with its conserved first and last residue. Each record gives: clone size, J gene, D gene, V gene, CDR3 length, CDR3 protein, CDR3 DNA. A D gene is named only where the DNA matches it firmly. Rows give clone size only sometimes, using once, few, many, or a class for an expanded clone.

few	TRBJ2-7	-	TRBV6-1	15	CASSPDISSSYEQYF	TGTGCCAGCAGTCCGGACATTTCGAGCTCCTACGAGCAGTACTTC
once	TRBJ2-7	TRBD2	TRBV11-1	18	CASSPAVGAGGSSYEQYF	TGTGCCAGCAGCCCCGCCGTCGGAGCGGGGGGGAGCTCCTACGAGCAGTACTTC
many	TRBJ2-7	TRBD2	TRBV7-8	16	CASSLGLAGVSHEQYF	TGTGCCAGCAGCTTGGGACTAGCGGGAGTTTCCCACGAGCAGTACTTC
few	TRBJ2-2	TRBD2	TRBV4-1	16	CASSHPTGTSAGELFF	TGCGCCAGCAGCCACCCGACCGGGACTAGCGCCGGGGAGCTGTTTTTT
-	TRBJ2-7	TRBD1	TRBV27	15	CASSTGTGTRGEQYF	TGTGCCAGCAGTACGGGGACAGGAACGCGAGGCGAGCAGTACTTC
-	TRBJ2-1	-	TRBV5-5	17	CASSLDYWGSSYNEQFF	TGTGCCAGCAGCTTGGACTATTGGGGTAGCTCCTACAATGAGCAGTTCTTC
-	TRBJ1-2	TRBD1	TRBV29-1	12	CSATGDQDGYTF	TGCAGCGCCACAGGGGACCAGGATGGCTACACCTTC
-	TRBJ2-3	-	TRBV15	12	CATSRETDTQYF	TGTGCCACCAGCAGAGAAACAGATACGCAGTATTTT
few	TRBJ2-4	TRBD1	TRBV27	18	CASSLRGGQGATKNIQYF	TGTGCCAGCAGTTTAAGGGGCGGACAGGGGGCGACCAAAAACATTCAGTACTTC
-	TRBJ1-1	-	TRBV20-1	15	CSARDLEGSNTEAFF	TGCAGTGCTAGAGATCTCGAGGGATCTAACACTGAAGCTTTCTTT